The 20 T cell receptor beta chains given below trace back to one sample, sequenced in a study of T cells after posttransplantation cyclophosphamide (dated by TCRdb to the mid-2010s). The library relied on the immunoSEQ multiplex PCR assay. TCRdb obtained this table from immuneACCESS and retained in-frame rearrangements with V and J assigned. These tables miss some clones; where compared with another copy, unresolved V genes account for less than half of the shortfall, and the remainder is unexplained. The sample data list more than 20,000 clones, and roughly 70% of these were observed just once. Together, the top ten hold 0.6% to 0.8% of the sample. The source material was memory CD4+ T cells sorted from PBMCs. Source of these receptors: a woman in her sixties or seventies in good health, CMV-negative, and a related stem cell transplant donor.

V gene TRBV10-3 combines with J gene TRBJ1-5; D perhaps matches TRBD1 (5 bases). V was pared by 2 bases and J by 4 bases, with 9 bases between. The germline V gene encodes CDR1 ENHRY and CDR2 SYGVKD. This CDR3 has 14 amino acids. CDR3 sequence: CAISEMTDNQPQHF. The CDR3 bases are TGTGCCATCAGTGAGATGACAGATAATCAGCCCCAGCATTTT.

The CDR3 region has the DNA TGTGCCAGCAGCAGGACCGGGACAGGGTCCTACGAGCAGTACTTC. It translates to CASSRTGTGSYEQYF. The J gene is TRBJ2-7, the V gene TRBV2, with 9 bases matching TRBD1. The J segment lost 1 base and the V segment lost 6 bases, leaving 7 bases of the junction unmatched. Germline CDR1 and CDR2: SNHLY and FYNNEI. The CDR3 sequence is 15 residues long.

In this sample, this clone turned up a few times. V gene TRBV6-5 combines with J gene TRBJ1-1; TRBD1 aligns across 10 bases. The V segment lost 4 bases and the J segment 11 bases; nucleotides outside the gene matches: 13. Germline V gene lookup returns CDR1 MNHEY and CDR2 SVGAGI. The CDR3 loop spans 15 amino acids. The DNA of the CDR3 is TGTGCCAGCAGTTCCGGATCGACAGGGGGCGCGAGGGCTTTCTTT. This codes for CASSSGSTGGARAFF.

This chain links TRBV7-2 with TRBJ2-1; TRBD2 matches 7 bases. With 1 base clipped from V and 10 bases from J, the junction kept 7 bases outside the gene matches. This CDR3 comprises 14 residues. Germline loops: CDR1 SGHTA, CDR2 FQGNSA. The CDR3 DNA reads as TGTGCCAGCAGCTTAGAACTAGCGACTGGGGAGCAGTTCTTC. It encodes CASSLELATGEQFF.

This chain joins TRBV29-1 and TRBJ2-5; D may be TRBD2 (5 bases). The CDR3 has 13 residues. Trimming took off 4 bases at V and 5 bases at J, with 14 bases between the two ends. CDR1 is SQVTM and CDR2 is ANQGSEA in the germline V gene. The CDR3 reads CSVGGPIGETQYF. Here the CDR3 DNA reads TGCAGCGTTGGAGGGCCGATAGGGGAGACCCAGTACTTC. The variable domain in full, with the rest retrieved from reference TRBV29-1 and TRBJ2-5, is SAVISQKPSRDICQRGTSLTIQCQVDSQVTMMFWYRQQPGQSLTLIATANQGSEATYESGFVIDKFPISRPNLTFSTLTVSNMSPEDSSIYLCSVGGPIGETQYFGPGTRLLVL.

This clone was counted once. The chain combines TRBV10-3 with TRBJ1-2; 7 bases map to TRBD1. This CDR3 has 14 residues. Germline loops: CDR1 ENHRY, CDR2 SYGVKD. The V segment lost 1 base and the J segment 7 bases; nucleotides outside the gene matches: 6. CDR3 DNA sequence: TGTGCCATCAGTGAGTTAACAGGGGAAGTTGGCTACACCTTC. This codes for CAISELTGEVGYTF.

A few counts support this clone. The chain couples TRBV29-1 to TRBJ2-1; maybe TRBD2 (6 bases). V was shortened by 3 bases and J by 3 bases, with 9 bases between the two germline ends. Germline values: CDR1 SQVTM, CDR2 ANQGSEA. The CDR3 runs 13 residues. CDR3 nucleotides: TGCAGCGTTGAGGGACTTAGCTACAATGAGCAGTTCTTC. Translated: CSVEGLSYNEQFF.

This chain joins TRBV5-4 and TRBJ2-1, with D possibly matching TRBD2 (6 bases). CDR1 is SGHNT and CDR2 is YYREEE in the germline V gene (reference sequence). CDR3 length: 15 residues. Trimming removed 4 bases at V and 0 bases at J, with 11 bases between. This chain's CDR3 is CASSPSSDSYNEQFF. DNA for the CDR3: TGTGCCAGCAGCCCATCTAGCGACTCCTACAATGAGCAGTTCTTC.

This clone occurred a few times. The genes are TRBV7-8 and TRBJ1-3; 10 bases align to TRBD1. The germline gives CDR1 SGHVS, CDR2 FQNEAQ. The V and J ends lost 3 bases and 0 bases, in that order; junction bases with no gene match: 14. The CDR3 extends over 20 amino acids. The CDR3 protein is CASSLVPGQGNPLSGNTIYF. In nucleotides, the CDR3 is TGTGCCAGCAGCTTGGTCCCGGGACAGGGGAACCCTCTCTCTGGAAACACCATATATTTT.

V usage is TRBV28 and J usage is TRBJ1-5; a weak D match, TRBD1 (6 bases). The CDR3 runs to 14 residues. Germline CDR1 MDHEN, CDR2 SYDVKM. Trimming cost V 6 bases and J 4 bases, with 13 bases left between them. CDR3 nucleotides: TGTGCCAGCAGAGTACAGGGATATAATCAGCCCCAGCATTTT. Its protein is CASRVQGYNQPQHF.

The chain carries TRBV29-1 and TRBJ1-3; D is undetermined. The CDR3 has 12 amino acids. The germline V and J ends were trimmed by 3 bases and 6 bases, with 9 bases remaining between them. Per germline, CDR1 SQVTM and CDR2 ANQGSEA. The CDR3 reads CSVDPAENTIYF. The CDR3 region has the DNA TGCAGCGTTGACCCGGCGGAAAACACCATATATTTT.

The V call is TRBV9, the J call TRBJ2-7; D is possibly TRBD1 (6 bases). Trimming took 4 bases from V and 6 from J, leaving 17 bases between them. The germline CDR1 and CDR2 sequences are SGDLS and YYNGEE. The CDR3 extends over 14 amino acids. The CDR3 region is CASSSTGTDREQYF. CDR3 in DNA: TGTGCCAGCAGCTCAACAGGGACGGACCGCGAGCAGTACTTC.

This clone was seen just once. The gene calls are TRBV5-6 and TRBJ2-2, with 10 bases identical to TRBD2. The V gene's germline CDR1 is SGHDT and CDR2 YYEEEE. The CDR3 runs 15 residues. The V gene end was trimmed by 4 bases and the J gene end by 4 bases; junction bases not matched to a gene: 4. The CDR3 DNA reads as TGTGCCAGCAGCCCACTAGCGGGGATCACCGGGGAGCTGTTTTTT. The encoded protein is CASSPLAGITGELFF.

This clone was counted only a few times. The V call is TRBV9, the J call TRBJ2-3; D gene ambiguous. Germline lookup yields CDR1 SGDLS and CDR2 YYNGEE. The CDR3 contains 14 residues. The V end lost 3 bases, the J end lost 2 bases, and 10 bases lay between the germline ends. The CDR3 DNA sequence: TGTGCCAGCAGCGCGCAGGTCCTCACAGATACGCAGTATTTT. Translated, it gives CASSAQVLTDTQYF. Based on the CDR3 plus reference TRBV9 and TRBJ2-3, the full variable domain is DSGVTQTPKHLITATGQRVTLRCSPRSGDLSVYWYQQSLDQGLQFLIQYYNGEERAKGNILERFSAQQFPDLHSELNLSSLELGDSALYFCASSAQVLTDTQYFGPGTRLTVL.

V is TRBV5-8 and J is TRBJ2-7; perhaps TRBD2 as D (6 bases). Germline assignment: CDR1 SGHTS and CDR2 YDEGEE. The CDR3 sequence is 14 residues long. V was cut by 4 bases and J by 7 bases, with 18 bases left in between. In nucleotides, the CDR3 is TGTGCCAGCAGCGACCCGGGACTGACTGCGGAGCAGTACTTC. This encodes CASSDPGLTAEQYF. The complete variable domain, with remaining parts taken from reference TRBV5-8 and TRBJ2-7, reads EAGVTQSPTHLIKTRGQQATLRCSPISGHTSVYWYQQALGLGLQFLLWYDEGEERNRGNFPPRFSGRQFPNYSSELNVNALELEDSALYLCASSDPGLTAEQYFGPGTRLTVT.

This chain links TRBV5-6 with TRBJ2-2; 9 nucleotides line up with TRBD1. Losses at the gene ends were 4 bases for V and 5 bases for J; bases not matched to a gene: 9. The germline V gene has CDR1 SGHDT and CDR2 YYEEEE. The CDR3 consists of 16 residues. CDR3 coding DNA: TGTGCCAGCAGCGGCCTACAGGGGGCCTATACCGGGGAGCTGTTTTTT. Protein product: CASSGLQGAYTGELFF.

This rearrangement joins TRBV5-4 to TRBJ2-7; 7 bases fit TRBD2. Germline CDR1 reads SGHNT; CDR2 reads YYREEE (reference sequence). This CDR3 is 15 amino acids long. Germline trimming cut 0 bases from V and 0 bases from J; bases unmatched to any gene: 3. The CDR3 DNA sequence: TGTGCCAGCAGCTTGGGCGGGAGCACCTCCTACGAGCAGTACTTC. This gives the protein CASSLGGSTSYEQYF.

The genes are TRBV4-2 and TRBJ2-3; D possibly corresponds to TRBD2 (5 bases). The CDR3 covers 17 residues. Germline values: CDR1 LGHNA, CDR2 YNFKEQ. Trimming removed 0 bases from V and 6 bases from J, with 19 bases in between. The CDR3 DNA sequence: TGTGCCAGCAGCCAAGATCCAGTCTTTCTCGGGGAGGATACGCAGTATTTT. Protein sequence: CASSQDPVFLGEDTQYF.

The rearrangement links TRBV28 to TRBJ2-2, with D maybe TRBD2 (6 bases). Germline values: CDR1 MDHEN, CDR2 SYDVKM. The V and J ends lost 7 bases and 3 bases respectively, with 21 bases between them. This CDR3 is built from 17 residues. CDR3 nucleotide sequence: TGTGCCAGCATTAATAAGAGACGCGGGGCTGACACCGGGGAGCTGTTTTTT. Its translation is CASINKRRGADTGELFF.

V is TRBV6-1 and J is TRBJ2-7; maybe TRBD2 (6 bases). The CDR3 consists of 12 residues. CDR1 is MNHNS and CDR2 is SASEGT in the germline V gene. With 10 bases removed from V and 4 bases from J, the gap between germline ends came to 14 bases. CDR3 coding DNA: TGTGCCACCGCCGGGGAGGCGTACGAGCAGTACTTC. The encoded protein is CATAGEAYEQYF.